The T cell receptor beta chain described here comes from a study of breast tumors, draining lymph nodes, adjacent tissues. Notes on the study in general: Tumor T cell lymph node origin was a supported hypothesis, not proven. Compared with basal-like, luminal-like tumors shared significantly more repertoire with nontumor tissue. The data were judged consistent with most tumor T cells coming from lymph node and expanding in tumor. Tumor repertoires ranked between lymph nodes and nontumor tissue in diversity, with V and J gene preferences.

The lymph nodes were axillary draining lymph nodes from breast cancer patients. J gave up 1 base and V 5 bases, and 5 bases lay outside the gene matches. The germline V gene has CDR1 SGHKS and CDR2 YYEKEE (reference sequence). The CDR3 is made up of 15 amino acids. TCRdb re-called the multiplex PCR reads with MiXCR, one entry per CDR3 protein. The profile shows approximately 230,000 distinct CDR3 sequences, nearly 35% of them singletons. In its sample, this clonotype was seen many times. Antigen unknown. Sequencing input: axillary lymph node tissue. The chain links TRBV5-5 to TRBJ2-1; TRBD1 matches 8 bases. The TCR originated in a female donor with breast cancer. Some clones in this sample may be carry-over from other donors' samples. The CDR3 nucleotides read TGTGCCAGCAGTGGACAGGGAGGTTCCTACAATGAGCAGTTCTTC. It is translated as CASSGQGGSYNEQFF.